The 29 T cell receptor beta chains reported below all come from one sample, sequenced in a study of PD-L1 blockade in urothelial cancer. Time point in this sample: pretreatment peripheral blood. Profiling relied on immunoSEQ multiplex PCR, and the TCRdb table lists in-frame clones only, not all of them. Of tens of thousands of clones listed, 81% are singletons. Sequenced material: PBMCs, taken around atezolizumab (anti-PD-L1) treatment. These receptors came from a man aged 70-80 years with urothelial cancer.

This rearrangement joins TRBV7-2 to TRBJ1-2, with 9 bases that match TRBD1. V was pared by 5 bases and J by 5 bases, with 3 bases of the junction left unmatched. This CDR3 spans 13 amino acids. Germline CDR1 and CDR2: SGHTA and FQGNSA. Here the CDR3 reads CASSEGQGYGYTF. The CDR3 bases are TGTGCCAGCAGCGAAGGACAGGGGTATGGCTACACCTTC.

The table lists this clone with a few counts. The CDR3 coding sequence is TGTGCCAGCAGCTTGGGTGTCCAGGCCATAAATCAGCCCCAGCATTTT. The encoded protein is CASSLGVQAINQPQHF. V and J are TRBV5-5 and TRBJ1-5; no reliable D call. This CDR3 contains 16 residues. Germline CDR1 and CDR2: SGHKS and YYEKEE (reference sequence). Trimming cost V 0 bases and J 4 bases, with 14 bases left between them.

This clone was found once. This chain joins TRBV5-4 and TRBJ2-3; 8 bases map to TRBD1. Germline values: CDR1 SGHNT, CDR2 YYREEE (reference sequence). This CDR3 spans 15 amino acids. Trimming cost V 4 bases and J 4 bases; bases outside gene matches: 8. Written as DNA, the CDR3 is TGTGCCAGCAGCATCGGACAGGGTGGAGCAGATACGCAGTATTTT. Protein: CASSIGQGGADTQYF.

V and J are TRBV5-1 and TRBJ1-4; TRBD1 is a possible D gene (6 bases). V was pared by 0 bases and J by 4 bases, with 13 bases between. Germline V lookup: CDR1 SGHRS, CDR2 YFSETQ. There are 16 residues in the CDR3. The DNA for the CDR3 is TGCGCCAGCAGCTTGGCCTCGGACAGAGTTAATGAAAAACTGTTTTTT. This codes for CASSLASDRVNEKLFF.

V gene TRBV2 combines with J gene TRBJ1-4; no clear D. There are 13 residues in the CDR3. The V end lost 4 bases, the J end lost 2 bases, and 5 bases lay between the germline ends. CDR1 and CDR2 (germline): SNHLY, FYNNEI. CDR3: CASSGLTNEKLFF. In nucleotides, the CDR3 is TGTGCCAGCAGTGGTCTGACTAATGAAAAACTGTTTTTT.

The chain has TRBV5-5 and TRBJ1-1; D ambiguous. Germline V gene lookup returns CDR1 SGHKS and CDR2 YYEKEE (reference sequence). The CDR3 length is 14 residues. Trimming stripped 0 bases from V and 3 bases from J, with 9 bases between. CDR3 sequence reads: CASSLGLLDTEAFF. The CDR3 nucleotides are TGTGCCAGCAGCTTGGGGCTGTTGGACACTGAAGCTTTCTTT.

This chain links TRBV6-1 with TRBJ1-2; D call uncertain. V dropped 1 base and J dropped 4 bases, with 4 bases sitting between them. Germline values: CDR1 MNHNS, CDR2 SASEGT. CDR3 size: 12 residues. CDR3: CASSEDGYGYTF. The CDR3 DNA is TGTGCCAGCAGTGAAGACGGCTATGGCTACACCTTC.

The chain combines TRBV2 with TRBJ2-5; unclear D gene. The germline V and J ends were trimmed by 6 bases and 1 base, with 9 bases remaining between them. The CDR3 runs 13 residues. The germline V gene has CDR1 SNHLY and CDR2 FYNNEI. The CDR3 is CASRVSLQETQYF. In nucleotides, the CDR3 is TGTGCCAGCAGGGTCAGTCTCCAAGAGACCCAGTACTTC.

This rearrangement joins TRBV28 to TRBJ1-2; maybe TRBD1 (6 bases). This CDR3 contains 13 residues. The ends were cut back, 2 bases at V and 8 bases at J, with 12 bases in the middle. Germline V lookup: CDR1 MDHEN, CDR2 SYDVKM. Written as DNA, the CDR3 is TGTGCCAGCAGTTTACTGAGGGGGGGAGGCTACACCTTC. This codes for CASSLLRGGGYTF.

The chain combines TRBV28 with TRBJ1-5; TRBD1 might be the D (5 bases). Trimming stripped 4 bases from V and 2 bases from J, with 12 bases between. This CDR3 is 15 amino acids long. Germline CDR1 is MDHEN and CDR2 is SYDVKM. CDR3 in DNA: TGTGCCAGCAGTTCGCCAGGGTCGGGCAATCAGCCCCAGCATTTT. This encodes CASSSPGSGNQPQHF.

The chain carries TRBV6-6 and TRBJ2-6; TRBD1 agrees at 9 bases. Germline V lookup: CDR1 MNHNY, CDR2 SVGAGI (reference sequence). V was clipped by 4 bases and J by 2 bases; unmatched bases: 3. This CDR3 has 16 residues. CDR3 residues: CASSSTGGAGANVLTF. The CDR3 DNA reads TGTGCCAGCAGTTCGACAGGGGGGGCTGGGGCCAACGTCCTGACTTTC.

The V call is TRBV5-6, the J call TRBJ2-7, with 9 bases identical to TRBD1. Trimming cost V 3 bases and J 7 bases; bases outside gene matches: 2. Germline V gene data show CDR1 as SGHDT and CDR2 as YYEEEE. CDR3 length equals 12 residues. CDR3 region: CASSWDREEQYF. CDR3 coding DNA: TGTGCCAGCAGCTGGGACAGGGAGGAGCAGTACTTC.

The chain couples TRBV7-2 to TRBJ1-3, with D uncertain. V shed 6 bases and J shed 2 bases, with 14 bases lying between them. The CDR3 sequence is 15 residues long. CDR1 SGHTA and CDR2 FQGNSA come from the germline V gene. CDR3 bases: TGTGCCAGCAGAACCGGGTCCTTCCCTGGAAACACCATATATTTT. Translated, it gives CASRTGSFPGNTIYF. Using reference TRBV7-2 and TRBJ1-3 for the parts outside the CDR3, the full variable domain is GAGVSQSPSNKVTEKGKDVELRCDPISGHTALYWYRQSLGQGLEFLIYFQGNSAPDKSGLPSDRFSAERTGGSVSTLTIQRTQQEDSAVYLCASRTGSFPGNTIYFGEGSWLTVV.

As concerns this clone: This sample includes further DNA sequences coding for the same CDR3. This chain joins TRBV30 and TRBJ1-2; weak D call: TRBD1 (5 bases). The CDR3 sequence is 12 residues long. V was shortened by 2 bases and J by 4 bases, with 8 bases between the two germline ends. Germline CDR1 and CDR2: GTSNPN and SVGIG (reference sequence). The CDR3 sequence is CAWSRQSYGYTF. CDR3 coding DNA: TGTGCCTGGAGTAGACAGAGCTATGGCTACACCTTC.

This clone turned up a few times. V and J are TRBV5-1 and TRBJ1-1; 9 bases align to TRBD1. V lost 3 bases to trimming and J lost 0 bases; unmatched junction nucleotides: 0. The CDR3 length is 14 residues. Germline-derived CDR1 and CDR2 are SGHRS and YFSETQ. CDR3 in amino acids: CASSWDRVNTEAFF. In DNA form, the CDR3 reads TGCGCCAGCAGCTGGGACAGGGTGAACACTGAAGCTTTCTTT.

This chain links TRBV19 with TRBJ1-5; D is uncertain. Germline V gene lookup returns CDR1 LNHDA and CDR2 SQIVND (reference sequence). The germline V and J ends were trimmed by 0 bases and 6 bases, with 6 bases remaining between them. The CDR3 has 13 residues. CDR3 residues: CASSIDLGQPQHF. CDR3 in DNA: TGTGCCAGTAGTATAGATCTAGGTCAGCCCCAGCATTTT.

This chain links TRBV7-2 with TRBJ2-1, with 15 positions matching TRBD2. J lost 8 bases, V lost 1 base, and 9 bases had no gene match. There are 18 residues in the CDR3. The germline V gene encodes CDR1 SGHTA and CDR2 FQGNSA. CDR3 in amino acids: CASSLVRRTSGRVDEQFF. CDR3 DNA sequence: TGTGCCAGCAGCTTAGTGCGGCGGACTAGCGGGAGGGTTGATGAGCAGTTCTTC.

The chain recombines TRBV19 with TRBJ1-1, with TRBD1 matching 9 bases. In germline, CDR1 is LNHDA, CDR2 SQIVND (reference sequence). The junction had 8 bases not matched to a gene; V was cut back by 4 bases and J by 2 bases. CDR3 length equals 16 residues. CDR3 nucleotides: TGTGCCAGTAGTACGGGACAGGGTTGGAGAAACACTGAAGCTTTCTTT. Encoded protein: CASSTGQGWRNTEAFF.

This chain links TRBV30 with TRBJ2-2; 14 positions match TRBD2. Trimming at V came to 8 bases and at J to 7 bases, leaving 6 bases not matched to a gene. The CDR3 is 14 amino acids. Germline V gene sequence: CDR1 GTSNPN, CDR2 SVGIG (reference sequence). CDR3 residues: CAMTSGRAGGELFF. As DNA, the CDR3 is TGTGCCATGACTAGCGGGAGGGCCGGCGGGGAGCTGTTTTTT.

This clone occurred once. This chain connects TRBV5-1 to TRBJ2-1, with 7 bases lining up with TRBD2. There are 17 residues in the CDR3. Unmatched junction bases numbered 16, after V lost 4 bases and J lost 6 bases. CDR1 is SGHRS, CDR2 YFSETQ, per germline. The CDR3 region is CASSRGASGTPGNEQFF. DNA for the CDR3: TGCGCCAGCAGCCGTGGGGCTAGCGGAACCCCCGGCAATGAGCAGTTCTTC.

V gene TRBV9 combines with J gene TRBJ2-3; weak D call: TRBD2 (6 bases). Trimming took off 3 bases at V and 2 bases at J, with 13 bases between the two ends. Germline V lookup: CDR1 SGDLS, CDR2 YYNGEE. The CDR3 spans 15 residues. The CDR3 here is CASSGRTDYTDTQYF. The CDR3 bases are TGTGCCAGCAGCGGGAGGACGGACTACACAGATACGCAGTATTTT.

The rearrangement links TRBV29-1 to TRBJ2-2; D might be TRBD1 (5 bases). Looked up from germline, CDR1 is SQVTM and CDR2 is ANQGSEA. CDR3 size: 13 residues. V gave up 7 bases and J gave up 4 bases, with 13 bases separating them. The CDR3 DNA follows: TGCAGCGCGGTTACAGGTCTCACCGGGGAGCTGTTTTTT. This sequence encodes CSAVTGLTGELFF.

J is TRBJ1-1 and V is TRBV20-1; D is uncertain. The V gene's germline CDR1 is DFQATT and CDR2 SNEGSKA (reference sequence). CDR3 length equals 11 residues. V lost 1 base to trimming and J lost 5 bases, with 5 bases between them. CDR3 nucleotide sequence: TGCAGTGCTAGAGGGAGTACTGAAGCTTTCTTT. Translating it yields CSARGSTEAFF.

The genes are TRBV27 and TRBJ2-2, with 11 positions matching TRBD2. This CDR3 region has 15 residues. The ends lost 6 bases at V and 6 bases at J; junction bases unmatched: 6. The germline V gene encodes CDR1 MNHEY and CDR2 SMNVEV (reference sequence). Written as DNA, the CDR3 is TGTGCCAGCAGGATACTAGCGGGAGTTGCCGGGGAGCTGTTTTTT. This translates into CASRILAGVAGELFF.

This chain uses TRBV29-1 with TRBJ2-7; 8 nucleotides agree with TRBD1. The CDR3 is made up of 13 amino acids. V lost 4 bases to trimming and J lost 1 base; unmatched junction nucleotides: 3. From germline, CDR1 is SQVTM and CDR2 ANQGSEA. The CDR3 DNA is TGCAGCGTTGGTAGGACAGGGTCCTACGAGCAGTACTTC. The encoded protein is CSVGRTGSYEQYF.

J is TRBJ1-4 and V is TRBV7-6; 7 nucleotides match TRBD1. The CDR3 covers 15 residues. J was trimmed by 2 bases and V by 5 bases; bases with no gene match: 5. Germline V gene sequence: CDR1 SGHVS, CDR2 FNYEAQ. CDR3 nucleotide sequence: TGTGCCAGCAGCATCTCGGACAGGACTAATGAAAAACTGTTTTTT. Translation gives CASSISDRTNEKLFF.

The V gene is TRBV19, the J gene TRBJ1-1; possible D gene TRBD1, 5 bases. V was clipped by 6 bases and J by 4 bases, with 6 bases between them. Germline values: CDR1 LNHDA, CDR2 SQIVND (reference sequence). The CDR3 runs 11 residues. CDR3 protein: CASRGATEAFF. In DNA form, the CDR3 reads TGTGCCAGTAGAGGGGCCACTGAAGCTTTCTTT.

J is TRBJ2-6 and V is TRBV5-8; the match to TRBD2 covers 8 bases. This CDR3 comprises 17 residues. Trimming took 6 bases from V and 1 from J; bases not matched to a gene: 9. Germline assignment: CDR1 SGHTS and CDR2 YDEGEE. CDR3 loop: CASTFTVAGSGANVLTF. Written as DNA, the CDR3 is TGTGCCAGCACTTTCACGGTAGCGGGATCTGGGGCCAACGTCCTGACTTTC. Drawing the rest from reference TRBV5-8 and TRBJ2-6, the complete variable domain is EAGVTQSPTHLIKTRGQQATLRCSPISGHTSVYWYQQALGLGLQFLLWYDEGEERNRGNFPPRFSGRQFPNYSSELNVNALELEDSALYLCASTFTVAGSGANVLTFGAGSRLTVL.

J is TRBJ1-2 and V is TRBV2; D is undetermined. Trimming cost V 6 bases and J 2 bases, with 7 bases left between them. This CDR3 is built from 12 residues. The germline V gene has CDR1 SNHLY and CDR2 FYNNEI. CDR3 amino acids: CASRGGNYGYTF. The CDR3 nucleotides are TGTGCCAGCAGGGGAGGAAACTATGGCTACACCTTC.